These T cell receptor beta chains were read from a single sample in a study of blood T cell repertoires in COVID-19. Data came from immunoSEQ multiplex PCR; TCRdb stores just in-frame clones and leaves some out. The sample has a few hundred thousand clones; roughly 90% are singletons. Sequenced: peripheral blood. The receptors were sampled from a man between 40 and 49 years old with acute or convalescent COVID-19. Both conserved end residues are part of each CDR3. Each record gives: V gene, clone size, J gene, D gene, CDR3 DNA, CDR3 protein. D genes are given only for firm matches. Not every row has a clone size; where given, it reads once, few, many or a size class.

V gene: TRBV7-9; clone size: NA; J gene: TRBJ1-1; D gene: NA; CDR3 DNA: TGTGCCAGCAGCTTAGTGTCAGGGGCTGAAGCTTTCTTT; CDR3 protein: CASSLVSGAEAFF
V gene: TRBV27; clone size: NA; J gene: TRBJ2-2; D gene: NA; CDR3 DNA: TGTGCCAGCAGTTTACTGGCAGGGGCCGTCGGGGAGCTGTTTTTT; CDR3 protein: CASSLLAGAVGELFF
V gene: TRBV5-1; clone size: NA; J gene: TRBJ2-3; D gene: TRBD2; CDR3 DNA: TGCGTCAGCAGTCTCCCTAGCGGAGCCACAGATACGCAGTATTTT; CDR3 protein: CVSSLPSGATDTQYF
V gene: TRBV24-1; clone size: NA; J gene: TRBJ2-7; D gene: TRBD1; CDR3 DNA: TGTGCCACCTCCCTTCTTCGGGACAGGGTTTTCTCTGGCGAGCAGTACTTC; CDR3 protein: CATSLLRDRVFSGEQYF
V gene: TRBV10-2; clone size: NA; J gene: TRBJ1-4; D gene: NA; CDR3 DNA: TGCGCCAGCAGCTCCGGGAGAGCTAATGAAAAACTGTTTTTT; CDR3 protein: CASSSGRANEKLFF
V gene: TRBV30; clone size: NA; J gene: TRBJ1-6; D gene: TRBD1; CDR3 DNA: TGTGCCTGGAGTGGAGGACAGGGTACAGACACCCTCCACTTT; CDR3 protein: CAWSGGQGTDTLHF
V gene: TRBV28; clone size: NA; J gene: TRBJ1-1; D gene: TRBD1; CDR3 DNA: TGTGCCAGCAGACAGGGGGCGAGTACTGAAGCTTTCTTT; CDR3 protein: CASRQGASTEAFF
V gene: TRBV7-2; clone size: NA; J gene: TRBJ1-5; D gene: NA; CDR3 DNA: TGTGCCAGCAGCTTAACTGGCGGCGTTTCTAGCAATCAGCCCCAGCATTTT; CDR3 protein: CASSLTGGVSSNQPQHF
V gene: TRBV2; clone size: NA; J gene: TRBJ2-7; D gene: NA; CDR3 DNA: TGTGCCAGCAGACACGAGGACAGCTCCTACGAGCAGTACTTC; CDR3 protein: CASRHEDSSYEQYF
V gene: TRBV7-9; clone size: NA; J gene: TRBJ2-7; D gene: NA; CDR3 DNA: TGTGCGGGAGAACAGGGTGGCTCCTACGAGCAGTACTTC; CDR3 protein: CAGEQGGSYEQYF
V gene: TRBV18; clone size: NA; J gene: TRBJ1-2; D gene: NA; CDR3 DNA: TGTGCCAGCTCCGGGGGACCTGACTATGGCTACACCTTC; CDR3 protein: CASSGGPDYGYTF
V gene: TRBV27; clone size: NA; J gene: TRBJ1-1; D gene: NA; CDR3 DNA: TGTGCCAGCAGTCCAGATCCTTTCGAAAGTCGACAGTGGGACACTGAAGCTTTCTTT; CDR3 protein: CASSPDPFESRQWDTEAFF
V gene: TRBV18; clone size: NA; J gene: TRBJ1-1; D gene: NA; CDR3 DNA: TGTGCCAGCTCACCGACAGGTAACACTGAAGCTTTCTTT; CDR3 protein: CASSPTGNTEAFF
V gene: TRBV7-8; clone size: NA; J gene: TRBJ2-2; D gene: TRBD1; CDR3 DNA: TGTGCCAGCAGCTTAGAACAGGGGACCGGGGAGCTGTTTTTT; CDR3 protein: CASSLEQGTGELFF
V gene: TRBV7-6; clone size: NA; J gene: TRBJ1-2; D gene: NA; CDR3 DNA: TGTGCCAGCAGCTTAGGGAGGTGGAGGGGCTACACCTTC; CDR3 protein: CASSLGRWRGYTF
V gene: TRBV27; clone size: NA; J gene: TRBJ2-7; D gene: TRBD1; CDR3 DNA: TGTGCCAGCAGTTTTAAGGGGGCCTCCTCCTACGAGCAGTACTTC; CDR3 protein: CASSFKGASSYEQYF
V gene: TRBV7-6; clone size: NA; J gene: TRBJ1-2; D gene: TRBD1; CDR3 DNA: TGTGCCAGCAGCTACGGGGACAGGCCTACCTCCTATGGCTACACCTTC; CDR3 protein: CASSYGDRPTSYGYTF
V gene: TRBV28; clone size: NA; J gene: TRBJ2-2; D gene: TRBD2; CDR3 DNA: TGTGCCAGCAGTTTATGGGCTAGCGGTAACACCGGGGAGCTGTTTTTT; CDR3 protein: CASSLWASGNTGELFF
V gene: TRBV6-1; clone size: few; J gene: TRBJ2-7; D gene: TRBD2; CDR3 DNA: TGTGCCAGCAGTGAAACTAGCGGTTTCTCCTACGAGCAGTACTTC; CDR3 protein: CASSETSGFSYEQYF
V gene: TRBV7-6; clone size: NA; J gene: TRBJ2-2; D gene: TRBD1; CDR3 DNA: TGTGCCAGCAGCCCCGACAGGGGGCATACCGGGGAGCTGTTTTTT; CDR3 protein: CASSPDRGHTGELFF
V gene: TRBV7-8; clone size: NA; J gene: TRBJ2-1; D gene: NA; CDR3 DNA: TGTGCCAGCAGCGAGTTCGGTCCTCCCGGTTATGAGCAGTTCTTC; CDR3 protein: CASSEFGPPGYEQFF
V gene: TRBV30; clone size: NA; J gene: TRBJ1-2; D gene: TRBD1; CDR3 DNA: TGTGCCTGGACACCCGGGACAGGCTATGGCTACACCTTC; CDR3 protein: CAWTPGTGYGYTF
V gene: TRBV6-5; clone size: NA; J gene: TRBJ2-1; D gene: NA; CDR3 DNA: TGTGCCAGCAGCGACGACACAGACAATGAGCAGTTCTTC; CDR3 protein: CASSDDTDNEQFF
V gene: TRBV27; clone size: NA; J gene: TRBJ2-1; D gene: TRBD1; CDR3 DNA: TGTGCCAGCAGACAGGGGCTCTACAATGAGCAGTTCTTC; CDR3 protein: CASRQGLYNEQFF
V gene: TRBV6-2/TRBV6-3; clone size: NA; J gene: TRBJ1-2; D gene: TRBD1; CDR3 DNA: TGTGCCAGCAGCTATCCTACAGGGACAGTGGACTATGGCTACACCTTC; CDR3 protein: CASSYPTGTVDYGYTF
V gene: TRBV6-5; clone size: NA; J gene: TRBJ1-2; D gene: TRBD1; CDR3 DNA: TGTGCCAGCAGACGTGGGACAGTCTATGGCTACACCTTC; CDR3 protein: CASRRGTVYGYTF
V gene: TRBV12-3/TRBV12-4; clone size: NA; J gene: TRBJ1-4; D gene: NA; CDR3 DNA: TGTGCCAGCAGTTTGTCAGCGAGGGAAAAACTGTTTTTT; CDR3 protein: CASSLSAREKLFF
V gene: TRBV6-5; clone size: once; J gene: TRBJ1-6; D gene: TRBD1; CDR3 DNA: TGTGCCAGCAGTTACGCAGGGACAGAAGGACCCCTCCACTTT; CDR3 protein: CASSYAGTEGPLHF
V gene: TRBV27; clone size: NA; J gene: TRBJ2-3; D gene: NA; CDR3 DNA: TGTGCCAGCAGCCCCTTTCTACTACCTAGCACAGATACGCAGTATTTT; CDR3 protein: CASSPFLLPSTDTQYF
V gene: TRBV10-3; clone size: once; J gene: TRBJ1-6; D gene: NA; CDR3 DNA: TGTGCCATCAGTGAGAGACAGGACCTGTATTCACCCCTCCACTTT; CDR3 protein: CAISERQDLYSPLHF
V gene: TRBV4-3; clone size: NA; J gene: TRBJ1-5; D gene: NA; CDR3 DNA: TGCGCCAGCAGCCAAGTTGTGTGGGCAACGCAGCCCCAGCATTTT; CDR3 protein: CASSQVVWATQPQHF
V gene: TRBV28; clone size: NA; J gene: TRBJ1-5; D gene: NA; CDR3 DNA: TGTGCCAGCAGTTTAGTGGCTTATAGCAATCAGCCCCAGCATTTT; CDR3 protein: CASSLVAYSNQPQHF
V gene: TRBV7-9; clone size: NA; J gene: TRBJ2-7; D gene: NA; CDR3 DNA: TGTGCCAGCAGCTTAGGATGGGGCGGAGCCTACGAGCAGTACTTC; CDR3 protein: CASSLGWGGAYEQYF
V gene: TRBV3-1/TRBV3-2; clone size: few; J gene: TRBJ2-7; D gene: NA; CDR3 DNA: TGTGCCAGCAGCCAAGATAAAAGTCCAGGGTACTCCTACGAGCAGTACTTC; CDR3 protein: CASSQDKSPGYSYEQYF
V gene: TRBV10-3; clone size: NA; J gene: TRBJ1-6; D gene: NA; CDR3 DNA: TGTGCCATCAGTGGACAGGTGATGTCACCCCTCCACTTT; CDR3 protein: CAISGQVMSPLHF
V gene: TRBV6-4; clone size: NA; J gene: TRBJ1-6; D gene: TRBD1; CDR3 DNA: TGTGCCAGCAGTGACGGGACAGAGGATTCACCCCTCCACTTT; CDR3 protein: CASSDGTEDSPLHF
V gene: TRBV28; clone size: once; J gene: TRBJ2-7; D gene: TRBD1; CDR3 DNA: TGTGCCAGCAGTCCCCAGGGGGCCCTCTACGAGCAGTACTTC; CDR3 protein: CASSPQGALYEQYF
V gene: TRBV4-1; clone size: NA; J gene: TRBJ2-7; D gene: NA; CDR3 DNA: TGCGCCAGCAGCCAAGCCAGTACCTACGAGCAGTACTTC; CDR3 protein: CASSQASTYEQYF
V gene: TRBV6-2/TRBV6-3; clone size: NA; J gene: TRBJ1-2; D gene: NA; CDR3 DNA: TGTGCCAGCAGTTACGTTTATGCAGGAAAAGACTATGGCTACACCTTC; CDR3 protein: CASSYVYAGKDYGYTF
V gene: TRBV5-1; clone size: NA; J gene: TRBJ2-3; D gene: NA; CDR3 DNA: TGCGCCAGCAGCTCCGCTTTAGCGTGGGGCACAGATACGCAGTATTTT; CDR3 protein: CASSSALAWGTDTQYF
V gene: TRBV27; clone size: NA; J gene: TRBJ1-2; D gene: TRBD1; CDR3 DNA: TGTGCCAGCAGTTATGGGACAGCCTCTAACTATGGCTACACCTTC; CDR3 protein: CASSYGTASNYGYTF
V gene: TRBV7-9; clone size: NA; J gene: TRBJ1-5; D gene: NA; CDR3 DNA: TGTGCCAGCAGCTTAAACCCGACAGGTTCGACGAGCAATCAGCCCCAGCATTTT; CDR3 protein: CASSLNPTGSTSNQPQHF
V gene: TRBV9; clone size: NA; J gene: TRBJ2-1; D gene: TRBD2; CDR3 DNA: TGTGCCAGCAGTGATCGACTAGCGGGATTTGACAATGAGCAGTTCTTC; CDR3 protein: CASSDRLAGFDNEQFF
V gene: TRBV9; clone size: NA; J gene: TRBJ2-2; D gene: NA; CDR3 DNA: TGTGCCAGCAGTCGGGGTAGGCTAAACACCGGGGAGCTGTTTTTT; CDR3 protein: CASSRGRLNTGELFF
V gene: TRBV9; clone size: NA; J gene: TRBJ2-5; D gene: NA; CDR3 DNA: TGTGCCAGCAGCCCTCTTGATCAGGGCGGGGCGATCCAAGAGACCCAGTACTTC; CDR3 protein: CASSPLDQGGAIQETQYF
V gene: TRBV5-4; clone size: NA; J gene: TRBJ1-1; D gene: TRBD1; CDR3 DNA: TGTGCCAGCAGCCAAGACTATGGGGGCGACAGGGTGGCTTTCTTT; CDR3 protein: CASSQDYGGDRVAFF
V gene: TRBV7-2; clone size: few; J gene: TRBJ1-2; D gene: NA; CDR3 DNA: TGTGCCAGCAGTTTGGCCAACGCCCCCTATGGCTACACCTTC; CDR3 protein: CASSLANAPYGYTF
V gene: TRBV5-1; clone size: NA; J gene: TRBJ1-2; D gene: NA; CDR3 DNA: TGCGCCAGCAGCTTTTTAAAGGGGTGGGATGGCTACACCTTC; CDR3 protein: CASSFLKGWDGYTF
V gene: TRBV24-1; clone size: NA; J gene: TRBJ2-1; D gene: TRBD2; CDR3 DNA: TGTGCCACCAGTGATTTGATCCGGGAGGGGTGCCACAATGAGCAGTTCTTC; CDR3 protein: CATSDLIREGCHNEQFF
V gene: TRBV6-2/TRBV6-3; clone size: NA; J gene: TRBJ1-5; D gene: NA; CDR3 DNA: TGTGCCAGCAGTGTCACAGGGTCCAATCAGCCCCAGCATTTT; CDR3 protein: CASSVTGSNQPQHF
V gene: TRBV2; clone size: NA; J gene: TRBJ2-3; D gene: TRBD1; CDR3 DNA: TGTGCCAGCGGGGAAACGGGACAGGGAACAGATACGCAGTATTTT; CDR3 protein: CASGETGQGTDTQYF
V gene: TRBV7-9; clone size: NA; J gene: TRBJ1-2; D gene: TRBD1; CDR3 DNA: TGTGCCAGCAGCCCAACCCGACAGGGAGACTATGGCTACACCTTC; CDR3 protein: CASSPTRQGDYGYTF
V gene: TRBV28; clone size: NA; J gene: TRBJ2-1; D gene: NA; CDR3 DNA: TGTGCCAGCGTGGGGGGGGCATCGGACAATGAGCAGTTCTTC; CDR3 protein: CASVGGASDNEQFF
V gene: TRBV7-2; clone size: few; J gene: TRBJ2-7; D gene: TRBD2; CDR3 DNA: TGTGCCAGCAGCTTGTTGGGACTAGCGGGCGACGAGCAGTACTTC; CDR3 protein: CASSLLGLAGDEQYF